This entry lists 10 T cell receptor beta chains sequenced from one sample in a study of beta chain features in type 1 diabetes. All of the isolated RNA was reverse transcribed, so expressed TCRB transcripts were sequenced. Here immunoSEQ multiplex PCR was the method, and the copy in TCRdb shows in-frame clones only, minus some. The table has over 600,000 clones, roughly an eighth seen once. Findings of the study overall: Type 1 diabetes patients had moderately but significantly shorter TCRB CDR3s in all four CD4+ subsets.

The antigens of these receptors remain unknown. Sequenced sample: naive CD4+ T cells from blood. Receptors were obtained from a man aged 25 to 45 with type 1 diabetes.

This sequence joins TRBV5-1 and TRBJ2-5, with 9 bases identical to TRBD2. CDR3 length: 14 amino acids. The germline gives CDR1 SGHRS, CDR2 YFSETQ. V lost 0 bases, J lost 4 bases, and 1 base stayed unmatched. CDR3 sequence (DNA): TGCGCCAGCAGCTTGGTGACTAGCGGAGAGACCCAGTACTTC. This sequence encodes CASSLVTSGETQYF.

This chain's CDR3 is CASSDRENTEAFF. For the CDR3, the DNA is TGTGCCAGCAGTGACAGGGAGAACACTGAAGCTTTCTTT. The V gene is TRBV6-4, the J gene TRBJ1-1; D gene uncertain. From germline, CDR1 is MRHNA and CDR2 SNTAGT. The CDR3 loop spans 13 amino acids. V was clipped by 2 bases and J by 1 base, with 5 bases between them.

CDR3 DNA sequence: TGCGCCAGCAGCCAAGATGTTACAGGACTGGGGGAGGGATCCTACGAGCAGTACTTC. This encodes CASSQDVTGLGEGSYEQYF. The chain couples TRBV4-3 to TRBJ2-7; the match to TRBD2 covers 7 bases. The CDR3 covers 19 residues. Germline CDR1 LGHNA, CDR2 YSLEER. V was pared by 0 bases and J by 1 base, with 15 bases of the junction left unmatched.

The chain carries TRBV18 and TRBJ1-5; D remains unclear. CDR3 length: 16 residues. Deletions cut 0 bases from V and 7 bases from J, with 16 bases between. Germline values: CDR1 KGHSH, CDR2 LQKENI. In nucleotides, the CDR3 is TGTGCCAGCTCACCACCGTCCGGGGATGGATTCCAGCCCCAGCATTTT. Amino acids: CASSPPSGDGFQPQHF.

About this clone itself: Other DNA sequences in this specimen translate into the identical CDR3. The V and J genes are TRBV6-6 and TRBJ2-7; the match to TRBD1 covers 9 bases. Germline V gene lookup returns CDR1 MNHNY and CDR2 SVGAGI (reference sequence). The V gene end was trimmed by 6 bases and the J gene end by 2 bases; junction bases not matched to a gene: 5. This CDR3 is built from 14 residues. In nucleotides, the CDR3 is TGTGCCAGCAGCTCCGGGACAGGGACCTACGAGCAGTACTTC. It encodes CASSSGTGTYEQYF.

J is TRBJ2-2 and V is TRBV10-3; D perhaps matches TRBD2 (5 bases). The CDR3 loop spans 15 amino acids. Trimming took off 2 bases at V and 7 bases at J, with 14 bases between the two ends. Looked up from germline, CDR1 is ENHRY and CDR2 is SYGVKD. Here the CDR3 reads CAISELGNGVGELFF. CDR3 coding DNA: TGTGCCATCAGTGAGCTGGGGAACGGGGTCGGGGAGCTGTTTTTT.

In nucleotides, the CDR3 is TGTGCCAGCTCACCCCCCGGGACAGGGAGAGGCAGTCAGCCCCAGCATTTT. Translating gives CASSPPGTGRGSQPQHF. This chain uses TRBV18 with TRBJ1-5; 9 bases match TRBD1. CDR3 length: 17 amino acids. Trimming took 3 bases from V and 6 from J; bases not matched to a gene: 12. In germline, CDR1 is KGHSH, CDR2 LQKENI. The full variable domain, its missing parts supplied by reference TRBV18 and TRBJ1-5, is NAGVMQNPRHLVRRRGQEARLRCSPMKGHSHVYWYRQLPEEGLKFMVYLQKENIIDESGMPKERFSAEFPKEGPSILRIQQVVRGDSAAYFCASSPPGTGRGSQPQHFGDGTRLSIL.

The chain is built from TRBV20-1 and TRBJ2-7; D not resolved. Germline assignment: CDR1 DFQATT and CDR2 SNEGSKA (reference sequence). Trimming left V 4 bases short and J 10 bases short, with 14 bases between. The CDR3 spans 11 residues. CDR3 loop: CSAKATQHQYF. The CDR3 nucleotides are TGCAGTGCTAAGGCAACACAGCACCAGTACTTC.

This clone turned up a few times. This CDR3 reads CASSPRGSGGASTQYF. The CDR3 DNA follows: TGTGCCAGCAGCCCCCGTGGTAGCGGGGGGGCAAGTACGCAGTATTTT. The genes are TRBV7-2 and TRBJ2-3; 11 bases are shared with TRBD2. J was trimmed by 8 bases and V by 5 bases; bases with no gene match: 12. The CDR3 spans 16 residues. Germline assignment: CDR1 SGHTA and CDR2 FQGNSA.

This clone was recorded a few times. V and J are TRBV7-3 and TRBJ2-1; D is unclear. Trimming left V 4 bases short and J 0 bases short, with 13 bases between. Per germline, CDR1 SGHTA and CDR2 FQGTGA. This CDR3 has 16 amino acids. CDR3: CASSSIGRSSYNEQFF. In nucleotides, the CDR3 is TGTGCCAGCAGCTCTATAGGACGGAGCTCCTACAATGAGCAGTTCTTC.